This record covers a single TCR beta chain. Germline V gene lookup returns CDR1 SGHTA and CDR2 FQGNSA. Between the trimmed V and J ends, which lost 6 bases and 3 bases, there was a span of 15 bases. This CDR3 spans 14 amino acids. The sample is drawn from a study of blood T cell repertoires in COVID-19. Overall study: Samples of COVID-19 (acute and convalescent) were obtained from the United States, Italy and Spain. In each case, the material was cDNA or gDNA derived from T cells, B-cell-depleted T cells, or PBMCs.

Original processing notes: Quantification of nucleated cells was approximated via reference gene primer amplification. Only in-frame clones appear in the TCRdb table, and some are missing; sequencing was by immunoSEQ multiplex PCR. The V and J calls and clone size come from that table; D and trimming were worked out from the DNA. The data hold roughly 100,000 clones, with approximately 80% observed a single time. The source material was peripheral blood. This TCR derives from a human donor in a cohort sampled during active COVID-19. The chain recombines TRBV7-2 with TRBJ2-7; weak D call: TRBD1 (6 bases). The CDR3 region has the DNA TGTGCCAGCAGTTCGACGGGACAACACTACGAGCAGTACTTC. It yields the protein CASSSTGQHYEQYF.